The rows below give T cell receptor beta chains drawn from one sample of a study of T-cell memory formation after mild COVID-19. TCRdb fed the 5' RACE reads into MiXCR, producing one record per CDR3 protein. The repertoire holds about 560,000 distinct CDR3 sequences, with roughly 17% as singletons. Sequenced sample: PBMCs or a T cell subset sorted from them (not recorded which). All receptors derive from an adult woman who had mild COVID-19 (a few samples of this study predate the infection). Cell type and time point are not known. The CDR3 runs from the conserved cysteine through the conserved F or W. A D gene is named only where the DNA matches it firmly. Clone size, where shown, is once, few, many, or a class for clones that have expanded.

V gene: TRBV3-1; D gene: NA; clone size: NA; J gene: TRBJ2-7; CDR3 DNA: TGTGCCAGCAGCCAATCCGAGGGGATCTACGAGCAGTACTTC; CDR3 protein: CASSQSEGIYEQYF
V gene: TRBV12-3/TRBV12-4; D gene: NA; clone size: NA; J gene: TRBJ2-1; CDR3 DNA: TGTGCCAGCAGTTCCCAGGCAGCGGGTGAGCAGTTCTTC; CDR3 protein: CASSSQAAGEQFF
V gene: TRBV7-2; D gene: NA; clone size: few; J gene: TRBJ1-2; CDR3 DNA: TGTGCCAGCAGCTTTTCCGCTAACTATGGCTACACCTTC; CDR3 protein: CASSFSANYGYTF
V gene: TRBV11-2; D gene: TRBD1; clone size: NA; J gene: TRBJ2-7; CDR3 DNA: TGTGCCAGCAGCGCCACAGGGGCGGCCTACGAGCAGTACTTC; CDR3 protein: CASSATGAAYEQYF
V gene: TRBV5-1; D gene: TRBD1; clone size: NA; J gene: TRBJ1-5; CDR3 DNA: TGCGCCAGCAGCCCGGAGGGTCAGGGGGGGCAGCCCCAGCATTTT; CDR3 protein: CASSPEGQGGQPQHF
V gene: TRBV5-5; D gene: TRBD1; clone size: NA; J gene: TRBJ2-7; CDR3 DNA: TGTGCCAGCAGCTTGAGCCCGGGACAGGGGAGCTCCTACGAGCAGTACTTC; CDR3 protein: CASSLSPGQGSSYEQYF
V gene: TRBV9; D gene: TRBD2; clone size: NA; J gene: TRBJ2-3; CDR3 DNA: TGTGCCAGCAGCCTAGGACTAGCCCAAGATACGCAGTATTTT; CDR3 protein: CASSLGLAQDTQYF
V gene: TRBV6-6; D gene: NA; clone size: NA; J gene: TRBJ1-4; CDR3 DNA: TGTGCCAGCAGAGGAAATGAAAAACTGTTTTTT; CDR3 protein: CASRGNEKLFF
V gene: TRBV12-3/TRBV12-4; D gene: TRBD1; clone size: NA; J gene: TRBJ2-7; CDR3 DNA: TGTGCCAGCAGTCTCGGGACAGGGGCCTGGGAGGAGCAGTACTTC; CDR3 protein: CASSLGTGAWEEQYF
V gene: TRBV12-3/TRBV12-4; D gene: NA; clone size: NA; J gene: TRBJ2-5; CDR3 DNA: TGTGCCAGCAGTTTTGAGCGGGCCCGGAGAGAGACCCAGTACTTC; CDR3 protein: CASSFERARRETQYF
V gene: TRBV30; D gene: TRBD2; clone size: few; J gene: TRBJ2-5; CDR3 DNA: TGTGCCTGGAGCCTAGGAGCGGGACAAGAGACCCAGTACTTC; CDR3 protein: CAWSLGAGQETQYF
V gene: TRBV7-3; D gene: TRBD2; clone size: few; J gene: TRBJ2-3; CDR3 DNA: TGTGCCAGCAGCCACCAAGCGGGAGCGGCAGATACGCAGTATTTT; CDR3 protein: CASSHQAGAADTQYF
V gene: TRBV6-5; D gene: TRBD1; clone size: NA; J gene: TRBJ2-7; CDR3 DNA: TGTGCCACCACAGGGGGCGCGGAGCAGTACTTC; CDR3 protein: CATTGGAEQYF
V gene: TRBV12-3/TRBV12-4; D gene: NA; clone size: few; J gene: TRBJ1-1; CDR3 DNA: TGTGCCAGCAGTATAGCGGGGGCCCAGGAAGCTTTCTTT; CDR3 protein: CASSIAGAQEAFF
V gene: TRBV4-2; D gene: TRBD2; clone size: NA; J gene: TRBJ2-5; CDR3 DNA: TGTGCCAGCAGCCAAGATACTAGCGGGGGTGAAGAGACCCAGTACTTC; CDR3 protein: CASSQDTSGGEETQYF
V gene: TRBV24-1; D gene: TRBD2; clone size: few; J gene: TRBJ2-2; CDR3 DNA: TGTGCCACCAGTGGGACTAGCGGGAGACCCAAGAACACCGGGGAGCTGTTTTTT; CDR3 protein: CATSGTSGRPKNTGELFF
V gene: TRBV19; D gene: NA; clone size: few; J gene: TRBJ1-2; CDR3 DNA: TGTGCCAGTAGTGTCCAAGTCGCAGGCTCTTATGGCTACACCTTC; CDR3 protein: CASSVQVAGSYGYTF
V gene: TRBV7-9; D gene: NA; clone size: few; J gene: TRBJ2-6; CDR3 DNA: TGTGCCAGCAGCTTTAGGGCGGATGGGGGCTCTGGGGCCAACGTCCTGACTTTC; CDR3 protein: CASSFRADGGSGANVLTF
V gene: TRBV7-9; D gene: NA; clone size: NA; J gene: TRBJ2-1; CDR3 DNA: TGTGCCAGCAGCCCCCCAGGGGCGGTAATCTACAATGAGCAGTTCTTC; CDR3 protein: CASSPPGAVIYNEQFF
V gene: TRBV7-9; D gene: NA; clone size: few; J gene: TRBJ1-2; CDR3 DNA: TGTGCCAGCAGCTTCCTCCCGAGGGGGGATGGCTACACCTTC; CDR3 protein: CASSFLPRGDGYTF
V gene: TRBV4-2; D gene: NA; clone size: few; J gene: TRBJ2-3; CDR3 DNA: TGTGCCAGCAGCCAAGATGTTAGGCTAGCTGCGCAGTATTTT; CDR3 protein: CASSQDVRLAAQYF
V gene: TRBV24-1; D gene: TRBD1; clone size: NA; J gene: TRBJ1-5; CDR3 DNA: TGTGCCACCAGTGCCCCGGGACAGACATCTAGTCAGCCCCAGCATTTT; CDR3 protein: CATSAPGQTSSQPQHF
V gene: TRBV7-9; D gene: NA; clone size: NA; J gene: TRBJ1-2; CDR3 DNA: TGTGCCAGCAGCCTTTCACCCCCGGGACAAACGCCGCCCTATGGCTACACCTTC; CDR3 protein: CASSLSPPGQTPPYGYTF
V gene: TRBV6-2/TRBV6-3; D gene: NA; clone size: once; J gene: TRBJ2-3; CDR3 DNA: TGTGCCAGCAACTCCCGGGGGTATACTAGCACAGATACGCAGTATTTT; CDR3 protein: CASNSRGYTSTDTQYF
V gene: TRBV20-1; D gene: NA; clone size: few; J gene: TRBJ2-1; CDR3 DNA: TGCAGTGCTAGAGGCGTAGGGGGGCAGTTCTTC; CDR3 protein: CSARGVGGQFF
V gene: TRBV6-5; D gene: NA; clone size: few; J gene: TRBJ2-5; CDR3 DNA: TGTGCCAGCAGTTACGGTCAGACCCAGTACTTC; CDR3 protein: CASSYGQTQYF
V gene: TRBV4-2; D gene: NA; clone size: NA; J gene: TRBJ2-1; CDR3 DNA: TGTGCCAGCAGCCAACCCATTAGGGACAATGAGCAGTTCTTC; CDR3 protein: CASSQPIRDNEQFF
V gene: TRBV7-3; D gene: NA; clone size: NA; J gene: TRBJ2-1; CDR3 DNA: TGTGCCAGCAGCTTATTGGGCATGGGGGATGAGCAGTTCTTC; CDR3 protein: CASSLLGMGDEQFF
V gene: TRBV7-6; D gene: NA; clone size: NA; J gene: TRBJ1-1; CDR3 DNA: TGTGCCAGCAGCTTAGAGGGAGGAGGGGTTGGCACTGAAGCTTTCTTT; CDR3 protein: CASSLEGGGVGTEAFF
V gene: TRBV27; D gene: TRBD2; clone size: NA; J gene: TRBJ2-1; CDR3 DNA: TGTGCCAGCAGTTCGTTTAGCGGGACCCTCAATGAGCAGTTCTTC; CDR3 protein: CASSSFSGTLNEQFF
V gene: TRBV10-3; D gene: NA; clone size: NA; J gene: TRBJ1-1; CDR3 DNA: TGTGCCACTCACAGGGACGTGGGAACTGAAGCTTTCTTT; CDR3 protein: CATHRDVGTEAFF
V gene: TRBV5-1; D gene: NA; clone size: NA; J gene: TRBJ2-1; CDR3 DNA: TGCGCCAGCATGTATCGTTTAGGCGATGAGCAGTTCTTC; CDR3 protein: CASMYRLGDEQFF
V gene: TRBV7-6; D gene: TRBD1; clone size: NA; J gene: TRBJ1-2; CDR3 DNA: TGTGCCAGCAGCGATAGGACAGGTGGGCTTTATGGCTACACCTTC; CDR3 protein: CASSDRTGGLYGYTF
V gene: TRBV5-1; D gene: NA; clone size: few; J gene: TRBJ2-3; CDR3 DNA: TGCGCCAGCAGCTACCCCCAAAGCCCCCGGGACTTTGATGCGGCAGATACGCAGTATTTT; CDR3 protein: CASSYPQSPRDFDAADTQYF
V gene: TRBV15; D gene: TRBD1; clone size: NA; J gene: TRBJ2-7; CDR3 DNA: TGTGCCACCAGCTTACACAGGGGATCCTACGAGCAGTACTTC; CDR3 protein: CATSLHRGSYEQYF
V gene: TRBV20-1; D gene: TRBD1; clone size: NA; J gene: TRBJ2-7; CDR3 DNA: TGCAGTGCTAGGGCGGGGGACAGGGTCTACGAGCAGTACTTC; CDR3 protein: CSARAGDRVYEQYF
V gene: TRBV5-1; D gene: NA; clone size: few; J gene: TRBJ2-5; CDR3 DNA: TGCGCCAGCAGCTCCCCCCCGCAGGGGACCTGGCCCCAAGAGACCCAGTACTTC; CDR3 protein: CASSSPPQGTWPQETQYF
V gene: TRBV6-5; D gene: NA; clone size: NA; J gene: TRBJ1-1; CDR3 DNA: TGTGCCAGCAGTTACTCGGTGGGCTTGAACACTGAAGCTTTCTTT; CDR3 protein: CASSYSVGLNTEAFF
V gene: TRBV7-9; D gene: TRBD1; clone size: NA; J gene: TRBJ1-5; CDR3 DNA: TGTGCCAGCAGCCAGATCGACAGGGGGCCGGAATATAGCAATCAGCCCCAGCATTTT; CDR3 protein: CASSQIDRGPEYSNQPQHF
V gene: TRBV12-3/TRBV12-4; D gene: TRBD1; clone size: NA; J gene: TRBJ2-5; CDR3 DNA: TGTGCCAGCAGTACCTTCGACAGGGGACGGGAGGAGACCCAGTACTTC; CDR3 protein: CASSTFDRGREETQYF
V gene: TRBV20-1; D gene: TRBD2; clone size: NA; J gene: TRBJ2-2; CDR3 DNA: TGCAGTGCTAGAGATATGCTAGCGGGCGAGAACACCGGGGAGCTGTTTTTT; CDR3 protein: CSARDMLAGENTGELFF
V gene: TRBV18; D gene: NA; clone size: few; J gene: TRBJ2-3; CDR3 DNA: TGTGCCAGCTCATCCTTCGGGGTCGGTGCAGATACGCAGTATTTT; CDR3 protein: CASSSFGVGADTQYF
V gene: TRBV5-1; D gene: NA; clone size: NA; J gene: TRBJ2-5; CDR3 DNA: TGCGCCAGCAGCTTCGTGGCAGTCCAAGAGACCCAGTACTTC; CDR3 protein: CASSFVAVQETQYF
V gene: TRBV6-5; D gene: TRBD2; clone size: few; J gene: TRBJ2-7; CDR3 DNA: TGTGCCAGCCGACTCGGGGGGGCATCTCCCTACGAGCAGTACTTC; CDR3 protein: CASRLGGASPYEQYF
V gene: TRBV7-9; D gene: NA; clone size: few; J gene: TRBJ1-1; CDR3 DNA: TGTGCCAGCAGCCCTTCCGGAGCGAACACTGAAGCTTTCTTT; CDR3 protein: CASSPSGANTEAFF
V gene: TRBV5-5; D gene: NA; clone size: many; J gene: TRBJ1-1; CDR3 DNA: TGTGCCAGCAGCTCTACAGGGATGGCTGAAGCTTTCTTT; CDR3 protein: CASSSTGMAEAFF
V gene: TRBV7-3; D gene: NA; clone size: NA; J gene: TRBJ2-6; CDR3 DNA: TGTGCCAGCAGCTGGGCCCTAGTTGCTGGGGCCAACGTCCTGACTTTC; CDR3 protein: CASSWALVAGANVLTF
V gene: TRBV20-1; D gene: NA; clone size: NA; J gene: TRBJ1-5; CDR3 DNA: TGCAGTGCCCAAGGTCCCCCGAACCAGCCCCAGCATTTT; CDR3 protein: CSAQGPPNQPQHF
V gene: TRBV12-3/TRBV12-4; D gene: TRBD2; clone size: few; J gene: TRBJ2-1; CDR3 DNA: TGTGCCAGCAGCCCTACGGGACTAGCGGCTGGCAATGAGCAGTTCTTC; CDR3 protein: CASSPTGLAAGNEQFF
V gene: TRBV5-1; D gene: TRBD1; clone size: few; J gene: TRBJ2-3; CDR3 DNA: TGCGCCAGCGCTCAGACAGGGGGCGCGCAGGCGCAGTATTTT; CDR3 protein: CASAQTGGAQAQYF
V gene: TRBV9; D gene: NA; clone size: NA; J gene: TRBJ1-2; CDR3 DNA: TGTGCCAGCAGCGTAGACCCCAATGGCAGAAACTATGGCTACACCTTC; CDR3 protein: CASSVDPNGRNYGYTF
V gene: TRBV12-3/TRBV12-4; D gene: NA; clone size: NA; J gene: TRBJ1-5; CDR3 DNA: TGTGCCAGCAGGTCGACAGCTAGCAATCAGCCCCAGCATTTT; CDR3 protein: CASRSTASNQPQHF
V gene: TRBV6-2/TRBV6-3; D gene: NA; clone size: NA; J gene: TRBJ1-5; CDR3 DNA: TGTGCCAGCAGTTACTCTACAGGGTCCGGCAATCAGCCCCAGCATTTT; CDR3 protein: CASSYSTGSGNQPQHF
V gene: TRBV5-1; D gene: TRBD1; clone size: NA; J gene: TRBJ1-2; CDR3 DNA: TGTGCCAGCAGCCCGGGACAGGGCGGTTATGGCTACACCTTC; CDR3 protein: CASSPGQGGYGYTF
V gene: TRBV5-4; D gene: TRBD1; clone size: NA; J gene: TRBJ1-2; CDR3 DNA: TGTGCCAGCAGCCCGGGGGGACAGCAGGGGACCTATGGCTACACCTTC; CDR3 protein: CASSPGGQQGTYGYTF
V gene: TRBV20-1; D gene: TRBD2; clone size: NA; J gene: TRBJ2-1; CDR3 DNA: TGCAGTGCTCTCCGTCCCGGGACTAGCGGGGGTCGCTCCTACAATGAGCAGTTCTTC; CDR3 protein: CSALRPGTSGGRSYNEQFF
V gene: TRBV28; D gene: TRBD1; clone size: NA; J gene: TRBJ1-1; CDR3 DNA: TGTGCCAGCAGTTTGGGGACAGGGGGCCAAGCTTTCTTT; CDR3 protein: CASSLGTGGQAFF
V gene: TRBV2; D gene: NA; clone size: NA; J gene: TRBJ2-7; CDR3 DNA: TGTGCCAGCAGTGACGATATCAGCTCCTACGAGCAGTACTTC; CDR3 protein: CASSDDISSYEQYF
V gene: TRBV20-1; D gene: NA; clone size: NA; J gene: TRBJ2-7; CDR3 DNA: TGCAGTGCTAGAGAAAGATACACCTCCTACGAGCAGTACTTC; CDR3 protein: CSARERYTSYEQYF
V gene: TRBV6-5; D gene: TRBD2; clone size: NA; J gene: TRBJ2-1; CDR3 DNA: TGTGCCAGCACCCGGACTAGCGGGAGGAACAATGAGCAGTTCTTC; CDR3 protein: CASTRTSGRNNEQFF